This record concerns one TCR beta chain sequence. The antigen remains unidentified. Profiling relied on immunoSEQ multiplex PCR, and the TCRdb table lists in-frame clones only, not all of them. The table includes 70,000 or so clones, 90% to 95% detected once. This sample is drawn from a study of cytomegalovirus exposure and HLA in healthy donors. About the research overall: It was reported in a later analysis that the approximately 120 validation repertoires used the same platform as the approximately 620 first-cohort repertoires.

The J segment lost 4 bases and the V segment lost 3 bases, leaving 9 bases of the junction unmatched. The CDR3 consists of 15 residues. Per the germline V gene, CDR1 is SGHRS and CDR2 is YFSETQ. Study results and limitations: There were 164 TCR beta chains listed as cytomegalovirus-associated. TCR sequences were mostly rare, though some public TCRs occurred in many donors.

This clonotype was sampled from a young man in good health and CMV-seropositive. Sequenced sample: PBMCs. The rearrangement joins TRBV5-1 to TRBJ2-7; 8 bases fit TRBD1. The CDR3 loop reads CASSSGQGREYEQYF. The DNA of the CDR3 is TGCGCCAGCAGCTCCGGACAGGGAAGGGAGTACGAGCAGTACTTC.